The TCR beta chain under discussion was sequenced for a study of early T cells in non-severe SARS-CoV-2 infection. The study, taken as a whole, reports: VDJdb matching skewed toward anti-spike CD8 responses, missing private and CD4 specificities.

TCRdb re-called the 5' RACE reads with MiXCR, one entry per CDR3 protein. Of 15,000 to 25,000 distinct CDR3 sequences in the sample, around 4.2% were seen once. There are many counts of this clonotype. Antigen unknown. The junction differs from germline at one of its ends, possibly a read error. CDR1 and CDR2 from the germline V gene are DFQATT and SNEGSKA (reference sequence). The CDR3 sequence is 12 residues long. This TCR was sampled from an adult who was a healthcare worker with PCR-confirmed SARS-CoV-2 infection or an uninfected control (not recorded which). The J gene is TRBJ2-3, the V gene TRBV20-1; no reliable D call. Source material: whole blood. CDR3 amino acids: CSAGDPTDTQYF. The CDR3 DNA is TGCAGTGCTGGAGACCCAACAGATACGCAGTATTTT.